The 18 T cell receptor beta chains below all came from one sample that was sequenced in a study of response to subunit inactivated influenza vaccine. TCRdb passed the RT-PCR reads through MiXCR, listing each CDR3 protein once. The data hold 500,000 to 600,000 distinct CDR3 sequences, with roughly 13% observed a single time. This specimen consisted of PBMCs from blood, obtained roughly 47 days after vaccination. Source of these receptors: a man in his fifties who received an inactivated influenza vaccine.

This clonotype appeared once. CDR3 nucleotide sequence: TGTGCCAGCTGCAAAGCCGGGGAGATCTACGAGCAGTACTTC. Encoded protein: CASCKAGEIYEQYF. This sequence joins TRBV21-1 and TRBJ2-7. TRBV21-1 counts as a pseudogene. CDR3 length: 14 amino acids.

This clonotype occurred a few times. The chain combines TRBV13 with TRBJ1-6; 9 bases align to TRBD1. Per germline, CDR1 PRHDT and CDR2 FYEKMQ (reference sequence). The junction had 7 bases not matched to a gene; V was cut back by 5 bases and J by 5 bases. This CDR3 contains 16 residues. CDR3 region: CASSIRDRDHNSPLHF. CDR3 DNA sequence: TGTGCCAGCAGCATCCGGGACAGGGATCATAATTCACCCCTCCACTTT.

A few counts support this clonotype. This chain uses TRBV29-1 with TRBJ2-1; tentative D call: TRBD1 (6 bases). The CDR3 loop spans 13 amino acids. The V end was cut by 2 bases, the J end by 5 bases, with 10 bases between. Germline assignment: CDR1 SQVTM and CDR2 ANQGSEA. This CDR3 reads CSVEKDSHNEQFF. CDR3 DNA: TGCAGCGTTGAAAAGGACAGCCACAATGAGCAGTTCTTC.

This clonotype was picked up a small number of times. V is TRBV7-9 and J is TRBJ2-3; no definite D call. Trimming took off 0 bases at V and 6 bases at J, with 4 bases between the two ends. The germline V gene has CDR1 SEHNR and CDR2 FQNEAQ (reference sequence). The CDR3 contains 12 residues. CDR3 protein: CASSLAHDTQYF. The CDR3 DNA follows: TGTGCCAGCAGCTTAGCTCACGATACGCAGTATTTT. Full variable domain (outside the CDR3, taken from reference TRBV7-9 and TRBJ2-3): DTGVSQNPRHKITKRGQNVTFRCDPISEHNRLYWYRQTLGQGPEFLTYFQNEAQLEKSRLLSDRFSAERPKGSFSTLEIQRTEQGDSAMYLCASSLAHDTQYFGPGTRLTVL.

This clonotype was detected ten times or more. The chain combines TRBV29-1 with TRBJ1-1; D is possibly TRBD1 (5 bases). The CDR3 is 12 residues long. CDR1 is SQVTM and CDR2 is ANQGSEA in the germline V gene. V was shortened by 7 bases and J by 0 bases, with 9 bases between the two germline ends. CDR3 sequence reads: CSAMTVNTEAFF. The CDR3 nucleotides read TGCAGCGCAATGACAGTGAACACTGAAGCTTTCTTT.

This clonotype was seen a few times. This chain joins TRBV3-1 and TRBJ2-3, with TRBD1 matching over 7 bases. Germline lookup yields CDR1 LGHDT and CDR2 YNNKEL (reference sequence). The CDR3 extends over 18 amino acids. V shed 0 bases, J shed 2 bases, and the junction held 11 bases outside the gene matches. CDR3 DNA: TGTGCCAGCAGCCAAGAACCGGTTGTGGGGACAGCCACAGATACGCAGTATTTT. Its protein product is CASSQEPVVGTATDTQYF.

The sample holds many counts of this clonotype. In nucleotides, the CDR3 is TGTGCCAGCAGTTACTTAAGGAGTGGCGAGCAGTACTTC. Translation gives CASSYLRSGEQYF. The genes are TRBV6-2 or TRBV6-3 and TRBJ2-7; no clear D gene. The V end was cut by 1 base, the J end by 6 bases, with 10 bases between. Germline CDR1 reads MNHEY; CDR2 reads SVGEGT. The CDR3 spans 13 residues.

This clonotype was found many times. The chain uses TRBV6-5 and TRBJ2-5, with no clear D. The germline CDR1 and CDR2 sequences are MNHEY and SVGAGI. Trimming pared 0 bases from V and 5 bases from J, leaving 19 bases between. This CDR3 is built from 17 residues. CDR3 amino acids: CASSYSIGFLFVETQYF. DNA for the CDR3: TGTGCCAGCAGTTACTCGATAGGCTTCTTATTCGTGGAGACCCAGTACTTC.

This clonotype was seen more than once but under ten times. J is TRBJ1-4 and V is TRBV12-3 or TRBV12-4; TRBD1 agrees at 9 bases. The CDR3 has 15 amino acids. After removal of 5 bases from V and 7 bases from J, the junction contained 8 bases not matched to a gene. CDR3 sequence: CASSRTGTGFEKLFF. DNA of the CDR3: TGTGCCAGCAGTAGAACCGGGACAGGGTTTGAAAAACTGTTTTTT.

This clonotype has a count of ten or more. This chain uses TRBV2 with TRBJ2-7; 8 nucleotides agree with TRBD1. CDR3 length: 13 amino acids. CDR1 SNHLY and CDR2 FYNNEI come from the germline V gene. The J segment lost 3 bases and the V segment lost 6 bases, leaving 4 bases of the junction unmatched. For the CDR3, the DNA is TGTGCCAGCAGGGACAGGGCGTACTACGAGCAGTACTTC. It yields the protein CASRDRAYYEQYF.

This clonotype has more than one count but fewer than ten. The chain is built from TRBV2 and TRBJ1-2; no firm D call. This CDR3 has 13 residues. Germline CDR1 and CDR2: SNHLY and FYNNEI. V was pared by 2 bases and J by 8 bases, with 12 bases between. The CDR3 DNA follows: TGTGCCAGCAGTGAATATACCAGCTTCGGCTACACCTTC. Its protein product is CASSEYTSFGYTF.

Here the CDR3 DNA reads TGTGCCAGTTCTGGGCCCCCTGGCGGGAGGCCAGATACGCAGTATTTT. Translation gives CASSGPPGGRPDTQYF. The chain carries TRBV9 and TRBJ2-3; TRBD2 aligns across 8 bases. Per germline, CDR1 SGDLS and CDR2 YYNGEE. The CDR3 covers 16 residues. The V segment lost 8 bases and the J segment 4 bases; nucleotides outside the gene matches: 15.

This chain links TRBV6-5 with TRBJ2-3, with no clear D. Trimming removed 4 bases from V and 2 bases from J, with 16 bases in between. Looked up from germline, CDR1 is MNHEY and CDR2 is SVGAGI. The CDR3 runs 16 residues. The CDR3 DNA follows: TGTGCCAGCAGTTCGGGTCGCTTCAGCAACACAGATACGCAGTATTTT. Its translation: CASSSGRFSNTDTQYF.

This clonotype has more than one count but fewer than ten. The chain links TRBV10-3 to TRBJ2-2; D gene unclear. This CDR3 has 15 residues. V was cut by 4 bases and J by 4 bases, with 13 bases left in between. Germline CDR1 is ENHRY and CDR2 is SYGVKD. This CDR3 reads CAISALSQVTGELFF. CDR3 DNA: TGTGCCATCAGTGCCTTATCCCAGGTCACCGGGGAGCTGTTTTTT.

A note on this clonotype: This clone may be a read error of a much larger clone one base away. CDR3 sequence: CAGSPNPGTYQETQYF. As DNA, the CDR3 is TGCGCCGGCAGCCCGAACCCAGGGACCTACCAAGAGACCCAGTACTTC. The J gene is TRBJ2-5, the V gene TRBV5-1, with D perhaps given as TRBD1 or TRBD2 (5 bases each). This CDR3 comprises 16 residues. The germline V gene encodes CDR1 SGHRS and CDR2 YFSETQ.

This clonotype was seen at least ten times. CDR3 loop: CASGQSSYEQYF. Here the CDR3 DNA reads TGTGCCAGTGGACAGAGCTCCTACGAGCAGTACTTC. The chain combines TRBV12-3 or TRBV12-4 with TRBJ2-7, with D possibly matching TRBD1 (6 bases). This CDR3 spans 12 amino acids. V dropped 9 bases and J dropped 0 bases, with 9 bases sitting between them.

This clonotype was picked up a small number of times. CDR3 DNA: TGCGCCAGCAGCTTGGCCGGGACAGGGGACGAGCAGTACTTC. Protein sequence: CASSLAGTGDEQYF. The chain couples TRBV5-1 to TRBJ2-7; TRBD1 matches 10 bases. Germline loops: CDR1 SGHRS, CDR2 YFSETQ. The CDR3 has 14 residues. V shed 0 bases, J shed 5 bases, and the junction held 2 bases outside the gene matches.

This clonotype was picked up a small number of times. This rearrangement joins TRBV12-3 or TRBV12-4 to TRBJ2-5; no firm D call. CDR3 size: 14 residues. V shed 2 bases and J shed 1 base, with 8 bases lying between them. The CDR3 is CASSLSSAQETQYF. The CDR3 DNA reads TGTGCCAGCAGTTTATCCAGCGCCCAAGAGACCCAGTACTTC.